The present T cell receptor (beta chain) was sequenced within a study of PD-1 blockade in classical Hodgkin lymphoma. Study outcomes and limitations: Individuals who commenced nivolumab within less than 1 year of ASCT were excluded. CD4+ TCR diversity rose significantly by C4D1, and CD8+ TCR diversity did not. Compared with healthy donors, newly diagnosed patients reportedly showed lower baseline TCR diversity.

The ends were cut back, 2 bases at V and 6 bases at J, with 8 bases in the middle. Germline CDR1 is SGHTA and CDR2 is FQGNSA. CDR3 length: 13 residues. Profiled with immunoSEQ multiplex PCR; TCRdb holds only in-frame clones, not every one. The data hold 25,000 to 30,000 clones, with over 65% observed a single time. After autologous stem cell transplantation all patients relapsed, and prior brentuximab vedotin exposure differed between cohorts. Concerning this clone itself: The antigen remains undetermined.

The clonotype comes from a human donor with classical Hodgkin lymphoma. Sequencing was performed on peripheral blood mononuclear cells (PBMCs), taken before the second cycle of nivolumab. The chain is built from TRBV7-2 and TRBJ2-1; TRBD1 or TRBD2 may be the D gene (5 bases each). The CDR3 is CASSLWGSNEQFF. As DNA, the CDR3 is TGTGCCAGCAGCTTATGGGGGTCCAATGAGCAGTTCTTC.